These 28 T cell receptor beta chains came from one sample sequenced in a study of T cells in Graves' hyperthyroidism and ophthalmopathy. Amplified regions were TCR beta CDR3 sequences from RNA transcripts. Using the HTBI primer set, a first-round RT-PCR was run on the TCR CDR3. From the multiplex PCR reads, TCRdb called clonotypes with MiXCR, one entry per CDR3 protein. Here the sample spans fewer than 350,000 distinct CDR3 sequences, 15% to 20% being singletons. Material: blood. The source is a woman aged 40 to 50 with Graves' ophthalmopathy.

This clonotype was counted ten times or more. The chain has TRBV28 and TRBJ2-7; perhaps TRBD1 as D (6 bases). With 5 bases removed from V and 6 bases from J, the gap between germline ends came to 14 bases. CDR1 is MDHEN, CDR2 SYDVKM, per germline. This CDR3 spans 13 amino acids. CDR3 nucleotide sequence: TGTGCCAGCAGTCCATGGACAGTAAGCGAGCAGTACTTC. Its protein is CASSPWTVSEQYF.

The chain combines TRBV30 with TRBJ1-5; D is perhaps TRBD1 (6 bases). The CDR3 extends over 14 amino acids. CDR1 and CDR2 from the germline V gene are GTSNPN and SVGIG (reference sequence). Trimming took off 1 base at V and 5 bases at J, with 12 bases between the two ends. The CDR3 loop is CAWSGGASDQPQHF. The DNA of the CDR3 is TGTGCCTGGAGTGGGGGGGCAAGTGATCAGCCCCAGCATTTT.

The chain combines TRBV6-4 with TRBJ2-7; 9 bases fit TRBD1. This CDR3 contains 15 residues. J was trimmed by 2 bases and V by 8 bases; bases with no gene match: 10. CDR1 and CDR2 (germline): MRHNA, SNTAGT. The CDR3 loop is CASLRVGQGPYEQYF. The DNA for the CDR3 is TGTGCCAGCCTTCGTGTGGGACAGGGTCCCTACGAGCAGTACTTC.

This clonotype was recorded at least ten times. CDR3 coding DNA: TGCGCCAGCAGCTTAGGGGACAAGAGCTCCTACGAGCAGTACTTC. Its translation: CASSLGDKSSYEQYF. The chain links TRBV5-1 to TRBJ2-7, with D possibly TRBD1 on 6 matching bases. The CDR3 has 15 residues. V lost 2 bases and J lost 0, with 12 bases in between. In germline, CDR1 is SGHRS, CDR2 YFSETQ.

This clonotype has a count of ten or more. V is TRBV10-3 and J is TRBJ1-2; no clear D gene. V was pared by 0 bases and J by 4 bases, with 9 bases between. Germline loops: CDR1 ENHRY, CDR2 SYGVKD. The length of the CDR3 is 14 residues. CDR3 residues: CAISESKGFYGYTF. For the CDR3, the DNA is TGTGCCATCAGTGAGTCGAAGGGTTTCTATGGCTACACCTTC.

The sample holds a few counts of this clonotype. The chain is built from TRBV4-3 and TRBJ2-2; D is undetermined. The V and J ends lost 2 bases and 6 bases respectively, with 10 bases between them. Germline V CDR1 and CDR2: LGHNA, YSLEER. The CDR3 contains 14 residues. The CDR3 here is CASSQTLSAGELFF. CDR3 DNA: TGCGCCAGCAGCCAAACACTATCGGCCGGGGAGCTGTTTTTT.

This clonotype was seen repeatedly, ten times or more. J is TRBJ2-7 and V is TRBV11-2; 9 bases are shared with TRBD2. Germline CDR1 reads SGHAT; CDR2 reads FQNNGV. The J segment lost 2 bases and the V segment lost 2 bases, leaving 1 base of the junction unmatched. This CDR3 spans 14 amino acids. The CDR3 bases are TGTGCCAGCAGCTTACGCGGGAGGGCCTACGAGCAGTACTTC. Translated, it gives CASSLRGRAYEQYF.

This clonotype was observed many times. The rearrangement joins TRBV6-1 to TRBJ2-7; 8 positions agree with TRBD2. Germline CDR1 reads MNHNS; CDR2 reads SASEGT. J lost 7 bases, V lost 6 bases, and 8 bases had no gene match. The CDR3 extends over 13 amino acids. The CDR3 DNA is TGTGCCAGCAGGAGCGGGACGGGGGGGGAGCAGTACTTC. This sequence encodes CASRSGTGGEQYF.

The sample holds many counts of this clonotype. J is TRBJ1-1 and V is TRBV12-3 or TRBV12-4, with D hard to call. Trimming cost V 5 bases and J 1 base, with 11 bases left between them. This CDR3 spans 14 amino acids. The CDR3, as DNA: TGTGCCAGCAGTATTATAGCGGGGAACACTGAAGCTTTCTTT. Its protein product is CASSIIAGNTEAFF.

Regarding this clonotype: One end of the junction is discordant with germline, which a read error may explain. The CDR3 sequence is CAITETGGTGELFF. The CDR3 DNA reads as TGTGCCATCACTGAGACGGGGGGCACCGGGGAGCTGTTTTTT. The rearrangement uses TRBV10-3 and TRBJ2-2; 7 bases are a match to TRBD2. In germline, CDR1 is ENHRY, CDR2 SYGVKD. The CDR3 covers 14 residues.

The J gene is TRBJ2-7, the V gene TRBV6-5; 7 bases match TRBD1. V trimming: 3 bases; J trimming: 3 bases; junction bases outside the gene matches: 5. The CDR3 is 14 residues long. Per germline, CDR1 MNHEY and CDR2 SVGAGI. CDR3 loop: CASSYTGTVYEQYF. CDR3 nucleotide sequence: TGTGCCAGCAGTTATACCGGGACAGTCTACGAGCAGTACTTC.

In this sample, this clonotype turned up many times. The V call is TRBV11-2, the J call TRBJ2-4; D is possibly TRBD2 (6 bases). Germline CDR1 reads SGHAT; CDR2 reads FQNNGV. The CDR3 covers 18 residues. V shed 6 bases and J shed 1 base, with 22 bases lying between them. This chain's CDR3 is CASRRSGGGEGAKNIQYF. In DNA form, the CDR3 reads TGTGCCAGCAGGCGGTCGGGTGGCGGGGAAGGTGCCAAAAACATTCAGTACTTC.

This clonotype was seen ten or more times. The chain recombines TRBV12-3 or TRBV12-4 with TRBJ2-7, with D tentatively TRBD1 (6 bases). The V end lost 4 bases, the J end lost 6 bases, and 13 bases lay between the germline ends. The CDR3 is 13 residues long. This CDR3 reads CASSSGTLGEQYF. CDR3 sequence (DNA): TGTGCCAGCAGTTCCGGGACACTAGGCGAGCAGTACTTC.

V and J are TRBV27 and TRBJ1-2; 7 bases agree with TRBD1. CDR1 and CDR2 from the germline V gene are MNHEY and SMNVEV (reference sequence). Trimming cost V 9 bases and J 5 bases; bases outside gene matches: 12. There are 14 residues in the CDR3. CDR3 protein: CASKLTGTFYGYTF. The DNA for the CDR3 is TGTGCCAGTAAATTGACAGGGACATTTTATGGCTACACCTTC.

The chain links TRBV6-4 to TRBJ2-5, with D unresolved. CDR1 MRHNA and CDR2 SNTAGT come from the germline V gene. CDR3 size: 15 residues. With 3 bases removed from V and 2 bases from J, the gap between germline ends came to 13 bases. CDR3: CASSEMSLRQETQYF. In DNA, the CDR3 is TGTGCCAGCAGTGAAATGAGCCTAAGGCAAGAGACCCAGTACTTC.

J is TRBJ1-1 and V is TRBV7-2; 7 nucleotides agree with TRBD1. The ends lost 2 bases at V and 5 bases at J; junction bases unmatched: 5. Germline values: CDR1 SGHTA, CDR2 FQGNSA. The CDR3 is 14 amino acids. In DNA form, the CDR3 reads TGTGCCAGCAGCTTAAACCAACAGGGGACTGAAGCTTTCTTT. Translated: CASSLNQQGTEAFF.

This clonotype has a handful of counts. The genes are TRBV19 and TRBJ2-2; the match to TRBD2 covers 9 bases. CDR3 length equals 14 residues. Germline V CDR1 and CDR2: LNHDA, SQIVND (reference sequence). V was clipped by 6 bases and J by 6 bases; unmatched bases: 5. The CDR3 here is CASRNSGSPGELFF. CDR3 bases: TGTGCCAGTAGGAATAGCGGGAGTCCCGGGGAGCTGTTTTTT.

This clonotype was counted ten times or more. The chain combines TRBV10-1 with TRBJ1-1, with 9 bases fitting TRBD1. Trimming took 2 bases from V and 5 from J; bases not matched to a gene: 0. Per germline, CDR1 WNHNN and CDR2 SYGVQD (reference sequence). The CDR3 length is 13 residues. The CDR3 region is CASSEGTGTEAFF. The CDR3 DNA sequence: TGCGCCAGCAGTGAGGGGACAGGGACTGAAGCTTTCTTT.

The V and J genes are TRBV30 and TRBJ2-5, with D maybe TRBD2 (6 bases). The V and J ends lost 8 bases and 2 bases respectively, with 15 bases between them. This CDR3 spans 13 amino acids. Germline V gene data show CDR1 as GTSNPN and CDR2 as SVGIG (reference sequence). The CDR3 DNA is TGTGCCGGGTCCAAGGACTATCAAGAGACCCAGTACTTC. Amino acid sequence: CAGSKDYQETQYF. Full variable domain (outside the CDR3, taken from reference TRBV30 and TRBJ2-5): SQTIHQWPATLVQPVGSPLSLECTVEGTSNPNLYWYRQAAGRGLQLLFYSVGIGQISSEVPQNLSASRPQDRQFILSSKKLLLSDSGFYLCAGSKDYQETQYFGPGTRLLVL.

This clonotype was counted at least ten times. The chain links TRBV6-2 or TRBV6-3 to TRBJ2-7; D perhaps matches TRBD1 (6 bases). Trimming cost V 3 bases and J 3 bases, with 18 bases left between them. Germline CDR1 and CDR2: MNHEY and SVGEGT. This CDR3 is built from 16 residues. CDR3 in DNA: TGTGCCAGCAGTTATGGTTCGGGACACCGAATCTACGAGCAGTACTTC. Its protein product is CASSYGSGHRIYEQYF.

This clonotype was detected a few times. The CDR3 DNA follows: TGCAGCGTTAGGGACGGAAACTCTGGAAACACCATATATTTT. Amino acid sequence: CSVRDGNSGNTIYF. The chain couples TRBV29-1 to TRBJ1-3, with D possibly being TRBD1 (5 bases). Germline V lookup: CDR1 SQVTM, CDR2 ANQGSEA. The CDR3 extends over 14 amino acids. V dropped 5 bases and J dropped 0 bases, with 11 bases sitting between them.

Only a few counts were recorded for this clonotype. A much larger clonotype is one base distant, so this may be a read error. The chain combines TRBV27 with TRBJ1-5; weak D call: TRBD1 (5 bases). The germline V and J ends were trimmed by 6 bases and 0 bases, with 9 bases remaining between them. CDR1 and CDR2 (germline): MNHEY, SMNVEV (reference sequence). There are 14 residues in the CDR3. DNA for the CDR3: TGTGCCAGCAGGCCAGGGTATAGCAATCAGCCCCAGCATTTT. Translation gives CASRPGYSNQPQHF.

About this clonotype: This sequence may be a read error, since a much larger clone differs from it by one base. The chain combines TRBV7-9 with TRBJ2-5; TRBD2 matches 8 bases. V shed 5 bases and J 5 bases; nucleotides not matched to a gene: 13. The CDR3 loop spans 16 amino acids. Per the germline V gene, CDR1 is SEHNR and CDR2 is FQNEAQ (reference sequence). CDR3 residues: CASSPTSARMRETQYF. The DNA for the CDR3 is TGTGCCAGCAGCCCGACTAGCGCGAGAATGCGGGAGACCCAGTACTTC.

Many counts were recorded for this clonotype. Here the CDR3 omits its conserved ending phenylalanine or tryptophan, so a read error is the likely source. This chain uses TRBV6-2 or TRBV6-3 with TRBJ1-5; a possible D gene is TRBD1 (6 bases). The germline CDR1 and CDR2 sequences are MNHEY and SVGEGT. The CDR3 sequence is 14 residues long. The germline V and J ends were trimmed by 1 base and 5 bases, with 9 bases remaining between them. The DNA of the CDR3 is TGTGCCAGCAGTTACTATGGACAGTATCAGCCCCAGCATATT. This gives the protein CASSYYGQYQPQHI.

The table lists this clonotype with many counts. V usage is TRBV29-1 and J usage is TRBJ1-1; D remains ambiguous. Trimming removed 6 bases at V and 0 bases at J, with 8 bases between. CDR1 and CDR2 from the germline V gene are SQVTM and ANQGSEA. The CDR3 is 12 amino acids. The CDR3: CSVGWVNTEAFF. Written as DNA, the CDR3 is TGCAGCGTAGGTTGGGTGAACACTGAAGCTTTCTTT.

This clonotype was recorded at least ten times. The genes are TRBV28 and TRBJ1-2, with a weak D call TRBD1 (5 bases). This CDR3 is built from 14 residues. V lost 1 base and J 5 bases, leaving 11 bases between the germline ends. Germline assignment: CDR1 MDHEN and CDR2 SYDVKM. The chain's CDR3 is CASSLSRTPYGYTF. The CDR3 DNA reads TGTGCCAGCAGTTTATCTCGGACACCTTATGGCTACACCTTC.

The chain joins TRBV11-3 to TRBJ2-7; weak D call: TRBD2 (6 bases). The CDR3 extends over 14 amino acids. V lost 5 bases and J lost 4, with 15 bases in between. From germline, CDR1 is SGHNT and CDR2 YENEEA. The CDR3 loop reads CASSQGGEEYEQYF. The CDR3 nucleotides are TGTGCCAGCAGCCAAGGTGGGGAGGAATACGAGCAGTACTTC.

The chain couples TRBV6-2 or TRBV6-3 to TRBJ2-7; a possible D gene is TRBD2 (6 bases). Germline V gene sequence: CDR1 MNHEY, CDR2 SVGEGT. Between the trimmed V and J ends, which lost 2 bases and 0 bases, there was a span of 8 bases. The CDR3 is 14 amino acids. The CDR3 DNA is TGTGCCAGCAGTTACGATAGCGGCTCCTACGAGCAGTACTTC. This sequence encodes CASSYDSGSYEQYF.